The 15 T cell receptor beta chains listed next were all sequenced from one sample in a study of human T cells and chemical hapten exposure. Time point here: healthy volunteer bleed at 6 weeks. Unfractionated whole blood was the source of the extracted total RNA. One entry per CDR3 protein, called by TCRdb with MiXCR from the RACE reads. Among more than 75,000 distinct CDR3 sequences, over 7% were seen once, and the ten largest hold over 1.5%. The sequenced material came from whole blood. These receptors were collected from a male donor in good health. Some clones in this sample may be carry-over from other donors' samples.

This clonotype has more than one count but fewer than ten. The chain recombines TRBV6-5 with TRBJ2-1; the match to TRBD2 covers 9 bases. Germline V gene data show CDR1 as MNHEY and CDR2 as SVGAGI. The CDR3 spans 15 residues. V dropped 2 bases and J dropped 5; count of bases not matched to a gene: 4. The CDR3 region has the DNA TGTGCCAGCAGTTACGGGCTAGCGGGGCACAATGAGCAGTTCTTC. It encodes CASSYGLAGHNEQFF.

The J gene is TRBJ2-1, the V gene TRBV24-1; D gene uncertain. V was pared by 3 bases and J by 7 bases, with 15 bases between. The germline V gene encodes CDR1 KGHDR and CDR2 SFDVKD. The CDR3 covers 15 residues. In DNA form, the CDR3 reads TGTGCCACCAGTGATCCGGGTCAGAACACTAATGAGCAGTTCTTC. Its protein product is CATSDPGQNTNEQFF.

The chain combines TRBV20-1 with TRBJ1-5, with D tentatively TRBD1 (5 bases). CDR3 length equals 15 residues. With 4 bases removed from V and 0 bases from J, the gap between germline ends came to 13 bases. Germline V gene data show CDR1 as DFQATT and CDR2 as SNEGSKA (reference sequence). The CDR3 bases are TGCAGTGCTACCCTCCCGGGGGGTAGCAATCAGCCCCAGCATTTT. Translation: CSATLPGGSNQPQHF.

This clonotype was observed a handful of times. This chain joins TRBV7-3 and TRBJ2-6, with a possible D match to TRBD1 (5 bases). Germline V gene sequence: CDR1 SGHTA, CDR2 FQGTGA. The CDR3 loop spans 14 amino acids. Between the trimmed V and J ends, which lost 5 bases and 7 bases, there was a span of 12 bases. The CDR3 sequence is CASSATQGANVLTF. The CDR3 DNA is TGTGCCAGCAGCGCCACTCAGGGAGCCAACGTCCTGACTTTC.

This clonotype turned up a few times. The V call is TRBV7-9, the J call TRBJ2-7, with TRBD1 identical over 9 bases. The CDR3 has 15 amino acids. With 1 base clipped from V and 5 bases from J, the junction kept 6 bases outside the gene matches. The germline V gene encodes CDR1 SEHNR and CDR2 FQNEAQ (reference sequence). The CDR3 region is CASSLVIQGADEQYF. The CDR3 region has the DNA TGTGCCAGCAGCTTAGTCATACAGGGGGCGGACGAGCAGTACTTC.

Only a few counts were recorded for this clonotype. The chain is built from TRBV2 and TRBJ2-5, with 7 bases identical to TRBD2. With 6 bases clipped from V and 2 bases from J, the junction kept 6 bases outside the gene matches. Germline V lookup: CDR1 SNHLY, CDR2 FYNNEI. There are 14 residues in the CDR3. The CDR3 region has the DNA TGTGCCAGCAGGGTACTAGCGATACAAGAGACCCAGTACTTC. Translation gives CASRVLAIQETQYF.

This clonotype showed up just a few times. The chain recombines TRBV2 with TRBJ1-2, with TRBD1 identical over 9 bases. Germline CDR1 SNHLY, CDR2 FYNNEI. The CDR3 loop spans 16 amino acids. The V segment lost 2 bases and the J segment 8 bases; nucleotides outside the gene matches: 12. Here the CDR3 reads CASSEFGRQGEEGYTF. The CDR3, as DNA: TGTGCCAGCAGTGAATTCGGGAGACAGGGGGAGGAAGGCTACACCTTC.

This clonotype was seen repeatedly, ten times or more. This chain's CDR3 is CATSDLRDTQYF. The DNA for the CDR3 is TGTGCCACCAGTGATTTGCGAGATACGCAGTATTTT. The chain uses TRBV24-1 and TRBJ2-3; D call uncertain. V was pared by 0 bases and J by 5 bases, with 2 bases between. The CDR3 has 12 amino acids. The germline gives CDR1 KGHDR, CDR2 SFDVKD.

The rearrangement joins TRBV27 to TRBJ2-3, with TRBD1 matching 7 bases. V gave up 5 bases and J gave up 0 bases; unmatched junction bases: 8. The germline gives CDR1 MNHEY, CDR2 SMNVEV (reference sequence). The CDR3 runs 16 residues. CDR3 coding DNA: TGTGCCAGCAGTCCCTATCTGACAGGGAGCACAGATACGCAGTATTTT. This gives the protein CASSPYLTGSTDTQYF.

The chain links TRBV25-1 to TRBJ2-1; 8 bases align to TRBD2. The trim removed 4 bases at V and 8 bases at J, leaving 7 bases unmatched. The germline V gene encodes CDR1 MGHDK and CDR2 SYGVNS. The CDR3 contains 14 residues. CDR3 sequence (DNA): TGTGCCAGCAGTGTACCGGGGGGGGACGATGAGCAGTTCTTC. The encoded protein is CASSVPGGDDEQFF.

The chain carries TRBV7-8 and TRBJ2-3, with 11 bases that match TRBD2. The CDR3 extends over 17 amino acids. J lost 2 bases, V lost 6 bases, and 10 bases had no gene match. Germline V CDR1 and CDR2: SGHVS, FQNEAQ. Here the CDR3 reads CASRSSRLAGFTDTQYF. The CDR3 nucleotides are TGTGCCAGCAGATCAAGTAGACTAGCGGGGTTCACAGATACGCAGTATTTT. Using reference TRBV7-8 and TRBJ2-3 for the parts outside the CDR3, the full variable domain is GAGVSQSPRYKVAKRGQDVALRCDPISGHVSLFWYQQALGQGPEFLTYFQNEAQLDKSGLPSDRFFAERPEGSVSTLKIQRTQQEDSAVYLCASRSSRLAGFTDTQYFGPGTRLTVL.

This clonotype was counted between two and nine times. The chain uses TRBV7-8 and TRBJ2-2; D unclear. The CDR3 is made up of 14 amino acids. The germline V and J ends were trimmed by 2 bases and 4 bases, with 8 bases remaining between them. The germline V gene has CDR1 SGHVS and CDR2 FQNEAQ. In nucleotides, the CDR3 is TGTGCCAGCAGCTTATACAGTTCCACCGGGGAGCTGTTTTTT. Protein: CASSLYSSTGELFF. The full variable domain, rest sourced from reference TRBV7-8 and TRBJ2-2, is GAGVSQSPRYKVAKRGQDVALRCDPISGHVSLFWYQQALGQGPEFLTYFQNEAQLDKSGLPSDRFFAERPEGSVSTLKIQRTQQEDSAVYLCASSLYSSTGELFFGEGSRLTVL.

The genes are TRBV19 and TRBJ1-5; the D gene is possibly TRBD1 (5 bases). Germline lookup yields CDR1 LNHDA and CDR2 SQIVND (reference sequence). V gave up 7 bases and J gave up 4 bases, with 11 bases separating them. The CDR3 runs to 13 residues. CDR3 nucleotide sequence: TGTGCCAGTAAAGACAGAGGGAATCAGCCCCAGCATTTT. It is translated as CASKDRGNQPQHF.

There are a few counts of this clonotype. V is TRBV12-3 or TRBV12-4 and J is TRBJ1-4; TRBD1 agrees at 7 bases. J was trimmed by 4 bases and V by 6 bases; bases with no gene match: 8. CDR3 length equals 15 residues. The CDR3 DNA follows: TGTGCCAGCAGCTCTGACAGGGCCTATAATGAAAAACTGTTTTTT. Translation: CASSSDRAYNEKLFF.

This clonotype showed up just a few times. The V and J genes are TRBV3-1 and TRBJ2-2; possibly TRBD1 for D (6 bases). The CDR3 length is 12 residues. Trimming pared 4 bases from V and 14 bases from J, leaving 14 bases between. Germline CDR1 and CDR2: LGHDT and YNNKEL (reference sequence). CDR3 nucleotide sequence: TGTGCCAGCAGCCCCCGGGACACCCACCTGTTTTTT. It encodes CASSPRDTHLFF. Full variable domain (outside the CDR3, taken from reference TRBV3-1 and TRBJ2-2): DTAVSQTPKYLVTQMGNDKSIKCEQNLGHDTMYWYKQDSKKFLKIMFSYNNKELIINETVPNRFSPKSPDKAHLNLHINSLELGDSAVYFCASSPRDTHLFFGEGSRLTVL.